These 27 T cell receptor beta chains were sequenced from one sample in a study of post-analysis software for immune sequencing data. TCR beta libraries were prepared from cDNA with unique molecular identifiers. MiXCR, applied by TCRdb to the PCR reads, yields one record per CDR3 protein. The sample lists approximately 770,000 distinct CDR3 sequences, roughly 46% occurring once. No antigen is known for these receptors. Regarding the study as a whole: Among 4 or 5 TRBV segments more frequent in patients than controls were TRBV5-6, TRBV5-1 and TRBV20-1.

Source material: blood. The receptor set was obtained from a girl aged 5 to 17 with multiple sclerosis.

This clonotype has a handful of counts. The gene calls are TRBV11-2 and TRBJ2-7, with 7 positions matching TRBD2. The CDR3 is 15 amino acids. CDR1 is SGHAT, CDR2 FQNNGV, per germline. V trimming: 5 bases; J trimming: 2 bases; junction bases outside the gene matches: 9. CDR3 residues: CASSHRDYEPYEQYF. Here the CDR3 DNA reads TGTGCCAGCAGCCACCGGGACTATGAACCCTACGAGCAGTACTTC.

The chain joins TRBV20-1 to TRBJ1-1; 7 bases fit TRBD1. Germline loops: CDR1 DFQATT, CDR2 SNEGSKA (reference sequence). Trimming removed 0 bases from V and 4 bases from J; junction bases left unmatched: 5. The CDR3 extends over 14 amino acids. The chain's CDR3 is CSARDRQGSTEAFF. CDR3 sequence (DNA): TGCAGTGCTAGAGATCGACAGGGTAGCACTGAAGCTTTCTTT.

The genes are TRBV27 and TRBJ2-3; D ambiguous. This CDR3 is 14 amino acids long. V gave up 6 bases and J gave up 6 bases, with 16 bases separating them. Germline CDR1 reads MNHEY; CDR2 reads SMNVEV (reference sequence). Here the CDR3 reads CASSPYRTSDTQYF. CDR3 bases: TGTGCCAGCAGCCCTTATCGGACCTCGGATACGCAGTATTTT.

This clonotype was seen a handful of times. This rearrangement joins TRBV15 to TRBJ2-1; D call uncertain. The V gene's germline CDR1 is LNHNV and CDR2 YYDKDF (reference sequence). V was trimmed by 5 bases and J by 0 bases, leaving 11 bases between them. The CDR3 spans 15 residues. The CDR3 sequence is CATSLWADSYNEQFF. CDR3 sequence (DNA): TGTGCCACCAGCCTCTGGGCGGACTCCTACAATGAGCAGTTCTTC.

This chain connects TRBV4-1 to TRBJ1-2, with D possibly TRBD1 on 6 matching bases. V shed 0 bases and J shed 7 bases, with 12 bases lying between them. The CDR3 contains 14 residues. The germline V gene encodes CDR1 MGHRA and CDR2 YSYEKL. The CDR3 bases are TGCGCCAGCAGCCAAGATCAGGGGAACCCTGGCTACACCTTC. Protein product: CASSQDQGNPGYTF.

Details on this clonotype: The germline gene is not matched at one end of the junction; a read error may be the cause. The V gene is TRBV12-3 or TRBV12-4, the J gene TRBJ2-6; 10 bases line up with TRBD2. CDR3 length: 16 amino acids. In DNA form, the CDR3 reads TGTGCCAGCAGCTTAGCGGGGGGCGCTGGGGCCAACGTCCTGACTTTC. Protein sequence: CASSLAGGAGANVLTF.

The gene calls are TRBV5-1 and TRBJ1-2; TRBD1 is a possible D gene (6 bases). Germline loops: CDR1 SGHRS, CDR2 YFSETQ. This CDR3 comprises 14 residues. V gave up 5 bases and J gave up 2 bases, with 13 bases separating them. DNA for the CDR3: TGCGCCAGCAGTTACAAGGACAGCAACTATGGCTACACCTTC. Translation: CASSYKDSNYGYTF.

The chain joins TRBV25-1 to TRBJ2-5; perhaps TRBD1 as D (6 bases). The assigned J gene may be wrong: the sequence end matches TRBJ2-7 better. Germline values: CDR1 MGHDK, CDR2 SYGVNS. This CDR3 is 14 amino acids long. CDR3 DNA: TGTGCCAGCAGGGGGGCTGGGGCCCCTTACGAGCAGTACTTC. Its translation: CASRGAGAPYEQYF.

The CDR3 reads CATSGTTQQGASTDTQYF. The DNA of the CDR3 is TGTGCCACCAGCGGAACGACCCAACAGGGGGCTAGTACAGATACGCAGTATTTT. The chain is built from TRBV15 and TRBJ2-3; TRBD1 matches at 9 bases. CDR3 size: 18 residues. V gave up 5 bases and J gave up 3 bases; unmatched junction bases: 15. Germline V gene sequence: CDR1 LNHNV, CDR2 YYDKDF (reference sequence).

This clonotype was seen only a few times. The chain carries TRBV6-2 or TRBV6-3 and TRBJ2-3; weak D call: TRBD2 (5 bases). This CDR3 has 12 residues. Germline values: CDR1 MNHEY, CDR2 SVGEGT. Between the trimmed V and J ends, which lost 7 bases and 4 bases, there was a span of 9 bases. CDR3 residues: CASNPGADTQYF. As DNA, the CDR3 is TGTGCCAGCAACCCCGGGGCAGATACGCAGTATTTT.

This rearrangement joins TRBV5-6 to TRBJ2-7; the match to TRBD1 covers 10 bases. The CDR3 contains 16 residues. The germline CDR1 and CDR2 sequences are SGHDT and YYEEEE. With 0 bases clipped from V and 3 bases from J, the junction kept 6 bases outside the gene matches. In DNA form, the CDR3 reads TGTGCCAGCAGCTTGGAGGGACAGGGGATTTTCTACGAGCAGTACTTC. Translated, it gives CASSLEGQGIFYEQYF.

The chain carries TRBV28 and TRBJ1-2; D is ambiguous. From germline, CDR1 is MDHEN and CDR2 SYDVKM. Trimming cost V 6 bases and J 0 bases, with 20 bases left between them. The CDR3 sequence is 17 residues long. The CDR3 coding sequence is TGTGCCAGCAGCCCCCTAGTGTCTCCCCAGGCTAACTATGGCTACACCTTC. Translated, it gives CASSPLVSPQANYGYTF.

This sequence joins TRBV5-1 and TRBJ2-1, with 8 bases that match TRBD2. After removal of 1 base from V and 7 bases from J, the junction contained 16 bases not matched to a gene. Germline V gene sequence: CDR1 SGHRS, CDR2 YFSETQ. This CDR3 has 18 amino acids. Written as DNA, the CDR3 is TGCGCCAGCAGCTTGAGGAAGTTTGCGGGAGGTAGGGGGAATGAGCAGTTCTTC. This translates into CASSLRKFAGGRGNEQFF.

In its sample, this clonotype was seen a few times. The chain recombines TRBV27 with TRBJ2-2; D possibly uses TRBD1 or TRBD2 (5 bases each). The CDR3 has 15 amino acids. Germline V gene data show CDR1 as MNHEY and CDR2 as SMNVEV (reference sequence). V was clipped by 4 bases and J by 3 bases, with 12 bases between them. CDR3 sequence reads: CASSWGPGYTGELFF. DNA for the CDR3: TGTGCCAGCAGTTGGGGACCAGGGTACACCGGGGAGCTGTTTTTT.

The genes are TRBV12-3 or TRBV12-4 and TRBJ2-1; the D gene is possibly TRBD1 (7 bases). The CDR3 contains 15 residues. V was trimmed by 3 bases and J by 9 bases, leaving 18 bases between them. As DNA, the CDR3 is TGTGCCAGCAGTTTCGTGGGGGCAGGGGGAGGTGAGCAGTTCTTC. Its translation is CASSFVGAGGGEQFF.

The chain employs TRBV30 and TRBJ2-1; 9 bases align to TRBD2. The V segment lost 5 bases and the J segment 0 bases; nucleotides outside the gene matches: 2. The CDR3 covers 14 residues. The germline CDR1 and CDR2 sequences are GTSNPN and SVGIG (reference sequence). The CDR3 loop reads CAWGSGSSYNEQFF. The DNA of the CDR3 is TGTGCCTGGGGTAGCGGGAGCTCCTACAATGAGCAGTTCTTC.

This rearrangement joins TRBV7-8 to TRBJ2-5; perhaps TRBD1 as D (7 bases). The CDR3 is 15 amino acids. V was cut by 1 base and J by 6 bases, with 15 bases left in between. Per the germline V gene, CDR1 is SGHVS and CDR2 is FQNEAQ. Here the CDR3 reads CASSLEEGAAKTQYF. CDR3 DNA sequence: TGTGCCAGCAGCTTAGAGGAGGGGGCGGCGAAGACCCAGTACTTC.

This clonotype was seen ten or more times. The rearrangement links TRBV28 to TRBJ2-7, with 7 bases lining up with TRBD1. The germline CDR1 and CDR2 sequences are MDHEN and SYDVKM. The CDR3 runs to 14 residues. The junction had 7 bases not matched to a gene; V was cut back by 5 bases and J by 3 bases. CDR3 nucleotide sequence: TGTGCCAGCAGTGATCGACAGGGCTACTACGAGCAGTACTTC. Protein product: CASSDRQGYYEQYF. Full variable domain (rest looked up from reference TRBV28 and TRBJ2-7): DVKVTQSSRYLVKRTGEKVFLECVQDMDHENMFWYRQDPGLGLRLIYFSYDVKMKEKGDIPEGYSVSREKKERFSLILESASTNQTSMYLCASSDRQGYYEQYFGPGTRLTVT.

This clonotype was counted only a few times. J is TRBJ2-1 and V is TRBV20-1; D perhaps matches TRBD2 (6 bases). Germline values: CDR1 DFQATT, CDR2 SNEGSKA (reference sequence). The CDR3 consists of 15 residues. Trimming stripped 3 bases from V and 5 bases from J, with 17 bases between. This CDR3 is CSARRDSSSHNEQFF. The CDR3 DNA is TGCAGTGCTAGGAGGGACTCCTCCTCTCACAATGAGCAGTTCTTC.

This clonotype was counted only a few times. V and J are TRBV10-2 and TRBJ2-7; D is perhaps TRBD2 (5 bases). Trimming cost V 9 bases and J 3 bases, with 15 bases left between them. The CDR3 length is 13 residues. CDR1 is WSHSY and CDR2 is SAAADI in the germline V gene. The CDR3, as DNA: TGCGCCAGTTCGGCGGGTGTTTACTACGAGCAGTACTTC. It specifies CASSAGVYYEQYF.

The rearrangement links TRBV7-9 to TRBJ2-5; TRBD2 matches 7 bases. V shed 8 bases and J 11 bases; nucleotides not matched to a gene: 14. This CDR3 comprises 13 residues. Germline V gene sequence: CDR1 SEHNR, CDR2 FQNEAQ (reference sequence). CDR3 amino acids: CASGPAGNNEQYF. CDR3 DNA sequence: TGTGCCAGCGGGCCAGCGGGAAACAATGAGCAGTACTTC.

The V and J genes are TRBV9 and TRBJ2-3, with 7 positions matching TRBD2. Per the germline V gene, CDR1 is SGDLS and CDR2 is YYNGEE. This CDR3 comprises 16 residues. After removal of 0 bases from V and 5 bases from J, the junction contained 9 bases not matched to a gene. CDR3 in amino acids: CASSVEAGVARDTQYF. The CDR3 DNA follows: TGTGCCAGCAGCGTAGAGGCGGGAGTGGCCCGAGATACGCAGTATTTT.

This clonotype has just a few counts. The chain joins TRBV9 to TRBJ2-5, with TRBD2 identical over 9 bases. Germline V gene data show CDR1 as SGDLS and CDR2 as YYNGEE. The CDR3 runs to 17 residues. Germline trimming cut 4 bases from V and 6 bases from J; bases unmatched to any gene: 16. The CDR3 is CASSTSSGASGKKTQYF. The CDR3 bases are TGTGCCAGCAGCACCTCCTCAGGGGCTAGCGGGAAAAAGACCCAGTACTTC.

This clonotype was picked up a small number of times. The chain uses TRBV28 and TRBJ2-6; D is unresolved. Germline CDR1 and CDR2: MDHEN and SYDVKM. The V end lost 4 bases, the J end lost 1 base, and 8 bases lay between the germline ends. The CDR3 sequence is 15 residues long. The chain's CDR3 is CASSWQISGANVLTF. The CDR3 nucleotides read TGTGCCAGCAGTTGGCAGATTTCTGGGGCCAACGTCCTGACTTTC.

The chain links TRBV7-9 to TRBJ2-1; a weak D match, TRBD2 (5 bases). Germline values: CDR1 SEHNR, CDR2 FQNEAQ (reference sequence). The V end lost 11 bases, the J end lost 1 base, and 15 bases lay between the germline ends. The CDR3 contains 14 residues. The CDR3, as DNA: TGTGCCGTTCCGGTGGGGAGATCCTACAATGAGCAGTTCTTC. Translation gives CAVPVGRSYNEQFF.

This chain uses TRBV3-1 with TRBJ2-7; 12 positions match TRBD2. Germline V lookup: CDR1 LGHDT, CDR2 YNNKEL (reference sequence). The CDR3 has 15 residues. The V and J ends lost 7 bases and 3 bases, in that order; junction bases with no gene match: 7. The CDR3 DNA reads as TGTGCCAGCACCCCGGGACTAGCGGGCCTCTACGAGCAGTACTTC. Its translation: CASTPGLAGLYEQYF.

This clonotype occurred a few times. The rearrangement joins TRBV5-1 to TRBJ2-7; 10 nucleotides line up with TRBD2. Trimming removed 4 bases from V and 5 bases from J; junction bases left unmatched: 9. From germline, CDR1 is SGHRS and CDR2 YFSETQ. This CDR3 contains 15 residues. In DNA form, the CDR3 reads TGCGCCAGCAGCCTTGAGGCTAGCGGGAGTGACGAGCAGTACTTC. It translates to CASSLEASGSDEQYF.